Listed below are T cell receptor beta chains from one sample, sequenced in a study of shared clonotypes between healthy human individuals. Using immunoSEQ multiplex PCR, the repertoire was profiled, and TCRdb retains in-frame clones only, with some absent. The sample contains about 2.2 million clones, 93% of which appear only once. Sequencing used naive CD8+ T cells from PBMCs. These receptors came from a young man in good health. Some clones in this sample may be carry-over from other donors' samples. Each CDR3 is given with its conserved first and last residue. A D gene is named only where the DNA matches it firmly. Clone size is stated in some rows and not others, as once, few, many or a class when expanded.

V	D	size	J	DNA	CDR3
TRBV5-8	.	.	TRBJ1-2	TGTGCCAGCAGCTTTATAGCGTCCACTAACTATGGCTACACCTTC	CASSFIASTNYGYTF
TRBV2	.	.	TRBJ1-5	TGTGCCAGCAGTGATTCGATATTTAGCAATCAGCCCCAGCATTTT	CASSDSIFSNQPQHF
TRBV29-1	TRBD1	.	TRBJ1-2	TGCAGCGCGAGGGAGGGGGACAGGTCCCTTATTAACTATGGCTACACCTTC	CSAREGDRSLINYGYTF
TRBV28	.	.	TRBJ1-1	TGTGCCAGCAGTTTCGGGATCACTGAAGCTTTCTTT	CASSFGITEAFF
TRBV7-9	.	.	TRBJ2-7	TGTGCCAGCAGCTTAGGCCGGGACCGTCTCTACGAGCAGTACTTC	CASSLGRDRLYEQYF
TRBV19	TRBD1	.	TRBJ1-4	TGTGCCAGTAGCCAGCGGGACAGTACTAATGAAAAACTGTTTTTT	CASSQRDSTNEKLFF
TRBV9	TRBD2	.	TRBJ2-7	TGTGCCAGCAGCGTAGGGAGCGGGGATACAACCTACGAGCAGTACTTC	CASSVGSGDTTYEQYF
TRBV27	.	.	TRBJ1-1	TGTGCCAGCAGGCAGGGAACTGAAGCTTTCTTT	CASRQGTEAFF
TRBV9	.	.	TRBJ2-1	TGTGCCAGCAGCGTAGCTGGGCCCATGAGCTCCTACAATGAGCAGTTCTTC	CASSVAGPMSSYNEQFF
TRBV10-3	.	.	TRBJ2-3	TGTGCCATCAGTGGGTTGACAGGTTCGGGAGATACGCAGTATTTT	CAISGLTGSGDTQYF
TRBV14	.	.	TRBJ1-4	TGTGCCAGCAGCCATCGGGGTGCTGAAAAACTGTTTTTT	CASSHRGAEKLFF
TRBV29-1	.	.	TRBJ1-2	TGCAGCGTTGGGTGGGACACCTTAGCGGGGGGCTACACCTTC	CSVGWDTLAGGYTF
TRBV11-3	.	.	TRBJ1-1	TGTGCCAGCAGCTTAACAGGGAGGAACACTGAAGCTTTCTTT	CASSLTGRNTEAFF
TRBV9	.	.	TRBJ2-2	TGTGCCAGCAGCGGGGAGTCCGGGGAGCTGTTTTTT	CASSGESGELFF
TRBV27	.	.	TRBJ1-2	TGTGCCAGCAGTTTCGGCGTTAACTATGGCTACACCTTC	CASSFGVNYGYTF
TRBV28	.	few	TRBJ1-5	TGTGCCAGCAGTGGACTACACGCGGCGTACAATCAGCCCCAGCATTTT	CASSGLHAAYNQPQHF
TRBV11-2	.	.	TRBJ2-7	TGTGCCAGCAGCCCCCATGGGGGGACAGACCCCTACGAGCAGTACTTC	CASSPHGGTDPYEQYF
TRBV28	.	once	TRBJ2-7	TGTGCCAGCAGTTTCCCGGGCCTCACGGGCTACGAGCAGTACTTC	CASSFPGLTGYEQYF
TRBV28	.	.	TRBJ1-2	TGTGCCAGCAGTTTAATGCCGTCAGATGGCTACACCTTC	CASSLMPSDGYTF
TRBV11-2	TRBD2	.	TRBJ2-1	TGTGCCAGCAGCTTAGGGGGGGGTGGTGAGCAGTTCTTC	CASSLGGGGEQFF
TRBV29-1	TRBD2	.	TRBJ2-3	TGCAGCGTTGAATATACTAGCGGGAGCACAGATACGCAGTATTTT	CSVEYTSGSTDTQYF
TRBV15	TRBD2	.	TRBJ2-1	TGTGCCACCGGGCTAGCGGGGTACAATGAGCAGTTCTTC	CATGLAGYNEQFF
TRBV30	.	.	TRBJ2-1	TGTGCCTGGGGAAGGGCAGGGCTCCAGAATGAGCAGTTCTTC	CAWGRAGLQNEQFF
TRBV19	.	once	TRBJ2-7	TGTGCCAGTAGTCTCCACGGGAGCTCCTACGAGCAGTACTTC	CASSLHGSSYEQYF
TRBV7-9	TRBD1	few	TRBJ2-7	TGTGCCAGCAGCTTACAGGGGGCCTACGAGCAGTACTTC	CASSLQGAYEQYF
TRBV27	TRBD1	.	TRBJ1-4	TGTGCCAGCAGTCCATCCTACCGGGACAGGGTTCGCGGGGTTAATGAAAAACTGTTTTTT	CASSPSYRDRVRGVNEKLFF
TRBV5-5	.	.	TRBJ2-7	TGTGCCAGCAGCCCTTCGCCAGGCTACGAGCAGTACTTC	CASSPSPGYEQYF
TRBV6-5	TRBD2	.	TRBJ2-1	TGTGCCAGCAGTTACTCCAGGCTAGCGGTCTACAATGAGCAGTTCTTC	CASSYSRLAVYNEQFF
TRBV27	.	.	TRBJ2-7	TGTGCCAGCAGTTTTTGGGACTTGGGAGAGCAGTACTTC	CASSFWDLGEQYF
TRBV10-3	.	.	TRBJ2-7	TGTGCCATCCGCAACTCCAAAGACGGGCCGACCTCCTACGAGCAGTACTTC	CAIRNSKDGPTSYEQYF
TRBV27	.	.	TRBJ2-1	TGTGCCAGCAGTTCAGGGCTCTCCTACAATGAGCAGTTCTTC	CASSSGLSYNEQFF
TRBV25-1	.	.	TRBJ1-2	TGTGCCAGCACCAGTCCGGTGGGCTATGGCTACACCTTC	CASTSPVGYGYTF
TRBV6-5	TRBD2	.	TRBJ2-3	TGTGCCAGCAGCAAGACTAGCGGGACTTCAGATACGCAGTATTTT	CASSKTSGTSDTQYF
TRBV9	.	.	TRBJ2-3	TGTGCCAGCAGCGTCTCCAGGGGAGCGGGGACAGATACGCAGTATTTT	CASSVSRGAGTDTQYF
TRBV4-3	.	.	TRBJ2-1	TGCGCCAGCAGCCAAGTTGCTGGGAGCAATGAGCAGTTCTTC	CASSQVAGSNEQFF
TRBV5-4	.	.	TRBJ2-1	TGTGCCAGCAGCTTGCGACGGGAGCGGAGCAATGAGCAGTTCTTC	CASSLRRERSNEQFF
TRBV7-9	.	.	TRBJ1-6	TGTGCCAGCAGCCCCCAGGCATCTAGGGGTTCACCCCTCCACTTT	CASSPQASRGSPLHF
TRBV4-2	.	.	TRBJ2-7	TGTGCCAGCAGCCAAGAGGCCCAGTCCAGCTCCTACGAGCAGTACTTC	CASSQEAQSSSYEQYF
TRBV28	TRBD2	.	TRBJ2-3	TGTGCCAGCAGAGACCGGGGGGACACAGATACGCAGTATTTT	CASRDRGDTDTQYF
TRBV27	.	.	TRBJ2-5	TGTGCCAGCAGTTTGACCGTTGGGCTGGAAGAGACCCAGTACTTC	CASSLTVGLEETQYF
TRBV10-3	.	.	TRBJ2-4	TGTGCCATCAGTGAGCTTGGTTCGGCTATTCAGTACTTC	CAISELGSAIQYF
TRBV7-8	TRBD1	.	TRBJ1-5	TGTGCCAGCAGCCGTTTTTTTGGGACAGAGGATCAGCCCCAGCATTTT	CASSRFFGTEDQPQHF
TRBV4-1	.	.	TRBJ1-5	TGCGCCAGCACCGTAACGTGGGGTGAGGGTCAGCCCCAGCATTTT	CASTVTWGEGQPQHF
TRBV19	.	.	TRBJ2-2	TGTGCCAGTACCCCAACAGTCTCGAACACCGGGGAGCTGTTTTTT	CASTPTVSNTGELFF
TRBV28	TRBD1	.	TRBJ1-2	TGTGCCAGCAGTTCTTTAATCCGGGACAGCGACTATGGCTACACCTTC	CASSSLIRDSDYGYTF
TRBV19	.	once	TRBJ2-7	TGTGCCAGTAGTATAAACCCCCGCTACGAGCAGTACTTC	CASSINPRYEQYF
TRBV7-9	TRBD1	.	TRBJ2-7	TGTGCCAGCAGCTTAAGACAGGGTGTAAGGAACGAGCAGTACTTC	CASSLRQGVRNEQYF
TRBV7-9	.	.	TRBJ1-1	TGTGCCAGCAGCTTATGGGAGCAGGGAGTGACTGAAGCTTTCTTT	CASSLWEQGVTEAFF
TRBV10-3	.	.	TRBJ1-5	TGTGCCATCAGTGAGGGGTATAGCAATCAGCCCCAGCATTTT	CAISEGYSNQPQHF
TRBV10-3	.	.	TRBJ1-2	TGTGCCATCAGTGAGTCAGGACTGGTCTATGGCTACACCTTC	CAISESGLVYGYTF
TRBV4-1	TRBD1	.	TRBJ1-5	TGCGCCAGCAGCCAAGGCGGGACAGGGGGTCAGCCCCAGCATTTT	CASSQGGTGGQPQHF
TRBV27	.	.	TRBJ1-5	TGTGCCAGCAGTTTATTGGGGGGAGGTCAGCCCCAGCATTTT	CASSLLGGGQPQHF
TRBV29-1	.	once	TRBJ2-3	TGCAGCGGAGACTTGACTAGTACTAGCACAGATACGCAGTATTTT	CSGDLTSTSTDTQYF
TRBV5-5	.	.	TRBJ2-3	TGTGCCAGCGAAGAACTAGAGACTAGCACAGATACGCAGTATTTT	CASEELETSTDTQYF
TRBV18	TRBD1	.	TRBJ1-5	TGTGCCAGCTCAGATTTTGGACGGACAGGTAGCAATCAGCCCCAGCATTTT	CASSDFGRTGSNQPQHF
TRBV7-2	.	.	TRBJ2-7	TGTGCCAGCAGCACGCGTACGACCTACGAGCAGTACTTC	CASSTRTTYEQYF
TRBV19	.	.	TRBJ2-7	TGTGCCAGTAGTATAGGACTGTCAAGCTCCTACGAGCAGTACTTC	CASSIGLSSSYEQYF
TRBV7-8	.	.	TRBJ2-7	TGTGCCAGCCGGGGGATCACCTTGGACACGTCCTACGAGCAGTACTTC	CASRGITLDTSYEQYF
TRBV5-6	.	.	TRBJ1-3	TGTGCCAGCAGCTTGCGGTCGGTTTTTCTGGAGTTTGGAAACACCATATATTTT	CASSLRSVFLEFGNTIYF